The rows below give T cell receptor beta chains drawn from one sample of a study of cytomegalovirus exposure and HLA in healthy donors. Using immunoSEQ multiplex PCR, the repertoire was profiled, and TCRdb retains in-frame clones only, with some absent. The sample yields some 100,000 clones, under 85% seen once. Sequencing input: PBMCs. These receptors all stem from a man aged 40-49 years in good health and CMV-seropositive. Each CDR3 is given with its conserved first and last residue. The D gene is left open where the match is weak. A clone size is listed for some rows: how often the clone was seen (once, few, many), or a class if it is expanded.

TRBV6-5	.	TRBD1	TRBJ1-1	CASTKGGQGQSEAFF	TGTGCCAGCACCAAAGGAGGACAGGGTCAATCTGAAGCTTTCTTT
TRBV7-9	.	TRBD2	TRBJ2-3	CASSLDLAGTDTQYF	TGTGCCAGCAGCTTAGACCTAGCGGGCACAGATACGCAGTATTTT
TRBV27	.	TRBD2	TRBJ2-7	CASSTSGRYEQYF	TGTGCCAGCAGTACTAGCGGGCGGTACGAGCAGTACTTC
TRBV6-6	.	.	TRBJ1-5	CASSYSLRGRGQPQHF	TGTGCCAGCAGTTACTCTCTTCGGGGGAGAGGTCAGCCCCAGCATTTT
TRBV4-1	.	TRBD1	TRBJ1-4	CASSQTGRGDEKLFF	TGCGCCAGCAGCCAAACCGGCAGGGGGGATGAAAAACTGTTTTTT
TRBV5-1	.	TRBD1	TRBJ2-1	CASSPYDRGNEQFF	TGCGCCAGCAGCCCATACGACAGGGGCAATGAGCAGTTCTTC
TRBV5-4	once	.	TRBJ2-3	CASSFSSTDTQYF	TGTGCCAGCAGCTTCTCTAGTACAGATACGCAGTATTTT
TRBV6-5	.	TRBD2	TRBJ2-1	CASGLAGDTEQFF	TGTGCCAGCGGGCTAGCGGGGGATACTGAGCAGTTCTTC
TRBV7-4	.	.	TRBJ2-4	CASSLVGLIENIQYF	TGTGCCAGCAGCTTAGTCGGACTAATAGAAAACATTCAGTACTTC
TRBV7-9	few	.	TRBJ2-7	CASSPWGQSSYEQYF	TGTGCCAGCAGCCCTTGGGGCCAGAGCTCCTACGAGCAGTACTTC
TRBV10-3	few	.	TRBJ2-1	CAISERFAGLRSYNEQFF	TGTGCCATCAGTGAGAGGTTCGCAGGGCTGCGCTCCTACAATGAGCAGTTCTTC
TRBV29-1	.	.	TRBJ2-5	CSVGSGGGAQYF	TGCAGCGTTGGTAGCGGCGGTGGGGCCCAGTACTTC
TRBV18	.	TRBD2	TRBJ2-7	CASSRSGGANEQYF	TGTGCCAGCTCAAGAAGCGGGGGGGCTAACGAGCAGTACTTC
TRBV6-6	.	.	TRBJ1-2	CASSHRENYGYTF	TGTGCCAGCAGCCACAGGGAGAACTATGGCTACACCTTC
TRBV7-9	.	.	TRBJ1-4	CASSPRAEINEKLFF	TGTGCCAGCAGCCCGAGGGCTGAAATTAATGAAAAACTGTTTTTT
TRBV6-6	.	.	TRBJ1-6	CASSSIGQPYNSPLHF	TGTGCCAGCAGTTCCATCGGACAGCCTTATAATTCACCCCTCCACTTT
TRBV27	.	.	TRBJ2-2	CASSLSMGAAGELFF	TGTGCCAGCAGTTTATCGATGGGGGCCGCCGGGGAGCTGTTTTTT
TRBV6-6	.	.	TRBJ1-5	CASRYSRGIGQPQHF	TGTGCCAGCAGATATTCCAGGGGAATCGGTCAGCCCCAGCATTTT
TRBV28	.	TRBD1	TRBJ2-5	CASSFMDRPPYVQYF	TGTGCCAGCAGTTTTATGGACAGGCCCCCCTACGTGCAGTACTTC
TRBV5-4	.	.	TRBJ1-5	CASSLGTNQPQHF	TGTGCCAGCAGCCTGGGAACAAATCAGCCCCAGCATTTT
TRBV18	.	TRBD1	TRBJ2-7	CASSPRDSKSYEQYF	TGTGCCAGCTCACCCCGGGACAGCAAGTCCTACGAGCAGTACTTC
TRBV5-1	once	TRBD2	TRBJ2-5	CASSLARGTSGAVQETQYF	TGCGCCAGCAGTCTCGCTCGCGGGACTAGCGGGGCAGTCCAAGAGACCCAGTACTTC
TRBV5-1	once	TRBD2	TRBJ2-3	CASRHATGAGFTDTQYF	TGCGCCAGCAGACACGCGACCGGAGCGGGGTTCACAGATACGCAGTATTTT
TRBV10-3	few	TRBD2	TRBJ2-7	CAISESGGGAYEQYF	TGTGCCATCAGTGAGTCAGGTGGGGGGGCCTACGAGCAGTACTTC
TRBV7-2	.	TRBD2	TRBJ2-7	CASSSSSGGWGEQYF	TGTGCCAGCAGCTCATCTAGCGGGGGTTGGGGCGAGCAGTACTTC
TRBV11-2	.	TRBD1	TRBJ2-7	CASSLQGAYEQYF	TGTGCCAGCAGCTTGCAGGGGGCGTACGAGCAGTACTTC
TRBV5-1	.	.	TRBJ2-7	CASSPGLHEQYF	TGCGCCAGCAGCCCGGGACTTCACGAGCAGTACTTC
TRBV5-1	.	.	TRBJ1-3	CASSLVPRVEANSGNTIYF	TGCGCCAGCAGCTTGGTCCCCCGGGTAGAGGCCAACTCTGGAAACACCATATATTTT
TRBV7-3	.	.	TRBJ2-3	CASSFQGTDTQYF	TGTGCCAGCAGCTTTCAGGGCACAGATACGCAGTATTTT
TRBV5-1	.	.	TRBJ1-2	CASSPPGLNYGYTF	TGCGCCAGCAGCCCGCCAGGACTCAACTATGGCTACACCTTC
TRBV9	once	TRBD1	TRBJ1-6	CASSPQGILTLDSPLHF	TGTGCCAGCAGCCCACAGGGGATCCTAACGCTCGATTCACCCCTCCACTTT
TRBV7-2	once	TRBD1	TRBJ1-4	CASSQRDRAFNEKLFF	TGTGCCAGCAGCCAGCGGGACAGGGCCTTTAATGAAAAACTGTTTTTT
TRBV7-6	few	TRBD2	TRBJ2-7	CASSMTSGGAYEQYF	TGTGCCAGCAGCATGACTAGCGGGGGGGCCTACGAGCAGTACTTC
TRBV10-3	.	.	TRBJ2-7	CAINPAVGTVEQYF	TGTGCCATCAACCCAGCGGTGGGCACCGTGGAGCAGTACTTC
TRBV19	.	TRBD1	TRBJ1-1	CASRELGQGENTEAFF	TGTGCCAGTAGGGAACTGGGACAGGGGGAAAACACTGAAGCTTTCTTT
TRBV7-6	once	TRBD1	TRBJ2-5	CASSSGQGFETQYF	TGTGCCAGCAGCTCGGGACAGGGATTTGAGACCCAGTACTTC
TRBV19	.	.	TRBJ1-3	CASSVGSSGNTIYF	TGTGCCAGTAGTGTTGGGAGCTCTGGAAACACCATATATTTT
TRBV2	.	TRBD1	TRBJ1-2	CASTVDRALGGYTF	TGTGCCAGCACTGTCGACAGGGCACTTGGTGGCTACACCTTC
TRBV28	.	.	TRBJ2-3	CASSFGLDTQYF	TGTGCCAGCAGTTTCGGGTTAGATACGCAGTATTTT
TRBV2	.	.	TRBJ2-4	CASSDVLVSLNIQYF	TGTGCCAGCAGTGACGTCCTAGTCTCCCTAAACATTCAGTACTTC
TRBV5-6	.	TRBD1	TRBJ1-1	CASSPGTGGFSEAFF	TGTGCCAGCAGCCCCGGGACAGGGGGCTTTTCTGAAGCTTTCTTT
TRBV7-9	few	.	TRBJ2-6	CASSLEPASSGANVLTF	TGTGCCAGCAGCTTAGAGCCCGCGAGCTCTGGGGCCAACGTCCTGACTTTC
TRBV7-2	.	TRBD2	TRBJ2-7	CASSLGVSGGPSSYEQYF	TGTGCCAGCAGCTTAGGAGTTAGCGGGGGGCCCAGCTCCTACGAGCAGTACTTC
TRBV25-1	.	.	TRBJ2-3	CASSANNRGPSTDTQYF	TGTGCCAGCAGTGCGAACAATCGAGGGCCAAGCACAGATACGCAGTATTTT
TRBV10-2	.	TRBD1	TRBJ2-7	CASSELGQGVPEQYF	TGCGCCAGCAGTGAGTTGGGACAGGGGGTCCCCGAGCAGTACTTC